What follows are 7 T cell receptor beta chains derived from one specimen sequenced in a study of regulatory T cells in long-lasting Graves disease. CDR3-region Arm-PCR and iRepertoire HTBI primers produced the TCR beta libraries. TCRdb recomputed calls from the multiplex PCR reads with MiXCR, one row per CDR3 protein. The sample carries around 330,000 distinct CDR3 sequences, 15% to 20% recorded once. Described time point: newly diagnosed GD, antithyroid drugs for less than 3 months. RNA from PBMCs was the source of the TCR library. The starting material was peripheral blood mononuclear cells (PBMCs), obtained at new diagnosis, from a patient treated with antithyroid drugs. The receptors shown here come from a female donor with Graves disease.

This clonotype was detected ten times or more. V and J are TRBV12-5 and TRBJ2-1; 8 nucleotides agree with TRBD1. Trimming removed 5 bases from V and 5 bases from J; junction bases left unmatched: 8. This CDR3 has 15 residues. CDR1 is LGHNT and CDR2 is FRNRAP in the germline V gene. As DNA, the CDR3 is TGTGCTAGTGGTCTCCCCGGGACAGGCCACAATGAGCAGTTCTTC. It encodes CASGLPGTGHNEQFF.

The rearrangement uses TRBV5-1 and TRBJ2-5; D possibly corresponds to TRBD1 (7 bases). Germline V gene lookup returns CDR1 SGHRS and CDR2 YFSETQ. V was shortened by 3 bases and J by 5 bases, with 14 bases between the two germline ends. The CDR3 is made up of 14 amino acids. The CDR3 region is CASSYLTGRETQYF. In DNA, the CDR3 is TGCGCCAGCAGCTACTTGACAGGGAGGGAGACCCAGTACTTC.

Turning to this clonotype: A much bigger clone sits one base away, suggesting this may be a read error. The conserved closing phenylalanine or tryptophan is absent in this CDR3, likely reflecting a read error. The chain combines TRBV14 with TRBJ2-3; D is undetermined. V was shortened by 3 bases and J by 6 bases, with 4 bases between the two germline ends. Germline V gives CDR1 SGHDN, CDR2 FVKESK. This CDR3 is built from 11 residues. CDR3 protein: CASSQSDTQYL. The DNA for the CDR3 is TGTGCCAGCAGCCAGTCGGATACGCAGTATCTT.

The CDR3 region has the DNA TGCAGTGCTAGGGACAGGTTAACCACAGATACGCAGTATTTT. This encodes CSARDRLTTDTQYF. The chain recombines TRBV20-1 with TRBJ2-3; 7 bases fit TRBD1. V dropped 3 bases and J dropped 2; count of bases not matched to a gene: 5. This CDR3 contains 14 residues. The germline V gene has CDR1 DFQATT and CDR2 SNEGSKA (reference sequence).

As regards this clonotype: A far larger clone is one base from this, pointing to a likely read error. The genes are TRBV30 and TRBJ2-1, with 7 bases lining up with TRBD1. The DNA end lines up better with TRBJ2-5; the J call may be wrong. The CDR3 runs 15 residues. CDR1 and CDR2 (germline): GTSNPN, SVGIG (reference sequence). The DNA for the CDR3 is TGTGCCTGGAGGGTTATGGGGACAGCAAAAGAGACCCAGTACTTC. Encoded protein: CAWRVMGTAKETQYF.

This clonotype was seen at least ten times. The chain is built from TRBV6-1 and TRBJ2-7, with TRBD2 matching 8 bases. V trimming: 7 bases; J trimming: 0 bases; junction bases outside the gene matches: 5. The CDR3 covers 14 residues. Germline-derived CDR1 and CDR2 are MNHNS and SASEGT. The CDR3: CASTLAGGSYEQYF. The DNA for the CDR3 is TGTGCCAGCACCCTAGCGGGCGGCTCCTACGAGCAGTACTTC.

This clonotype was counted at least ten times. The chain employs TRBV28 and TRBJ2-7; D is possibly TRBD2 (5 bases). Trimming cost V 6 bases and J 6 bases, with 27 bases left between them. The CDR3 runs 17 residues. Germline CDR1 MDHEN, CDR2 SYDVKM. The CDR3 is CASSLSLLALGFLEQYF. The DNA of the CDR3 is TGTGCCAGCAGCCTCAGCCTCTTAGCACTAGGCTTTCTCGAGCAGTACTTC.